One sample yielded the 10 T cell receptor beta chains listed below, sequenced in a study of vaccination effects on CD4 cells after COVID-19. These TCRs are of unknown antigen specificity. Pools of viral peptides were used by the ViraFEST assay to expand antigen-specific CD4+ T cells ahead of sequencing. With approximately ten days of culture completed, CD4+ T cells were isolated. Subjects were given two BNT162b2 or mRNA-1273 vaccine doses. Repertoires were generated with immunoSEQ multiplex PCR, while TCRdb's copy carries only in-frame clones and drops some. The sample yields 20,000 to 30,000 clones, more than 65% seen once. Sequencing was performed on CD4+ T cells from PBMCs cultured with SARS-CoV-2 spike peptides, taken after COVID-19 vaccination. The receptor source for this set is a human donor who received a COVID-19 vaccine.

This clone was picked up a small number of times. Here the CDR3 reads CASSKTDYEQYF. In nucleotides, the CDR3 is TGTGCCAGCAGTAAGACCGACTACGAGCAGTACTTC. The chain carries TRBV12-3 or TRBV12-4 and TRBJ2-7; D remains unclear. CDR3 size: 12 residues. Trimming removed 5 bases from V and 3 bases from J, with 8 bases in between.

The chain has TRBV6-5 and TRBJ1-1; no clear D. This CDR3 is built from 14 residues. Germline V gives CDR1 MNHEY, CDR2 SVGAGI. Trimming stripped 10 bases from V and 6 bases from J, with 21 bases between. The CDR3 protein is CATKTYSDDSEAFF. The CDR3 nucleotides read TGTGCCACCAAAACGTACAGCGACGACTCTGAAGCTTTCTTT.

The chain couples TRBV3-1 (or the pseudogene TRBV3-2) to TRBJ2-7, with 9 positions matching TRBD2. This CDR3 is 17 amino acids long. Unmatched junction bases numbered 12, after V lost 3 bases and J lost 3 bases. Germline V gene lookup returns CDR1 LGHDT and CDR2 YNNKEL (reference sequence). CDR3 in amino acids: CASSHPLGASGNYEQYF. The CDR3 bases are TGTGCCAGCAGCCACCCTTTAGGGGCTAGCGGGAACTACGAGCAGTACTTC.

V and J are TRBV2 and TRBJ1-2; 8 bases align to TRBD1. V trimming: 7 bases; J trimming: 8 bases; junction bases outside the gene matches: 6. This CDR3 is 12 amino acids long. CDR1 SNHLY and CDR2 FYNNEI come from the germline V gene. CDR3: CASTPDRDGYTF. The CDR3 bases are TGTGCCAGCACCCCGGACAGGGACGGCTACACCTTC.

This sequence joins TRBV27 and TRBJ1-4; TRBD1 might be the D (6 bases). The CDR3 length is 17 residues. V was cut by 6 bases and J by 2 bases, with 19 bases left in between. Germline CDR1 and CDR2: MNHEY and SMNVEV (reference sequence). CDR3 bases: TGTGCCAGCAGCCCGGGACAAGTCATCCTGACTAATGAAAAACTGTTTTTT. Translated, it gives CASSPGQVILTNEKLFF.

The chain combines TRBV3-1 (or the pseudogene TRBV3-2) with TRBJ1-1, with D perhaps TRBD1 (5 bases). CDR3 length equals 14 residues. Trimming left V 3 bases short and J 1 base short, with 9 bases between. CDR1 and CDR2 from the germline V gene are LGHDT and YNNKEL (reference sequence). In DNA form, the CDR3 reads TGTGCCAGCAGCCAGACCACAGGGAACACTGAAGCTTTCTTT. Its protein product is CASSQTTGNTEAFF.

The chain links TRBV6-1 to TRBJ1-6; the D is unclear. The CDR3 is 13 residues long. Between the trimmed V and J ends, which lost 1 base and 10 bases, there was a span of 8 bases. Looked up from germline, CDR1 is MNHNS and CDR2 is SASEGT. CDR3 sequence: CASSEDERSPLHF. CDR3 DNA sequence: TGTGCCAGCAGTGAAGACGAGAGATCACCCCTCCACTTT.

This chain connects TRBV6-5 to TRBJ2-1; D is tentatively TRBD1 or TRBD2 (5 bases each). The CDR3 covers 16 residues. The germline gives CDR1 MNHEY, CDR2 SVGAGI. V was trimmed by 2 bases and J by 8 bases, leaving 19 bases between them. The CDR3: CASSYRAPEGPDEQFF. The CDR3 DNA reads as TGTGCCAGCAGTTACAGAGCTCCAGAGGGGCCCGATGAGCAGTTCTTC.

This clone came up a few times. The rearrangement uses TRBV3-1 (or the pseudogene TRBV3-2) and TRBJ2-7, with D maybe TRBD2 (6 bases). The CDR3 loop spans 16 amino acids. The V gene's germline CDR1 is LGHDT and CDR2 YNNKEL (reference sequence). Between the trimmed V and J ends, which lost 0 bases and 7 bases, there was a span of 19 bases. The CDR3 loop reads CASSQEGAGGFGEQYF. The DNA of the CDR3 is TGTGCCAGCAGCCAAGAAGGGGCAGGAGGGTTTGGGGAGCAGTACTTC.

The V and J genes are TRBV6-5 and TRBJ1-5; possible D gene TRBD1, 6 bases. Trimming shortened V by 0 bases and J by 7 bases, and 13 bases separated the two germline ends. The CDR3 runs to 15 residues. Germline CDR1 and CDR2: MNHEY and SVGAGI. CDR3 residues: CASSYSNAGGQPQHF. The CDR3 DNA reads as TGTGCCAGCAGTTACTCGAACGCCGGGGGCCAGCCCCAGCATTTT.